Listed here are 29 T cell receptor beta chains from one sample, sequenced in a study of regulatory T cells in long-lasting Graves disease. Arm-PCR with iRepertoire HTBI primers amplified the CDR3 regions for these TCR beta libraries. TCRdb independently ran MiXCR on the multiplex PCR reads; one entry per CDR3 protein. This sample has 410,000 or so distinct CDR3 sequences, with about 16% found just once. Time point defined: newly diagnosed GD, antithyroid drugs for less than 3 months. PBMC RNA served as the TCR library source. The same data also went into a second study, on T cells in Graves' hyperthyroidism and ophthalmopathy.

This material consisted of peripheral blood mononuclear cells (PBMCs), taken at new diagnosis, from a patient treated with antithyroid drugs. The receptors were gathered from a woman in her thirties with Graves disease.

This clonotype appeared a single time. This likely reflects a read error, since a far larger clone is one base away. The J gene is TRBJ2-1, the V gene TRBV11-2; 8 nucleotides agree with TRBD2. The germline V gene has CDR1 SGHAT and CDR2 FQNNGV. The J segment lost 10 bases and the V segment lost 0 bases, leaving 14 bases of the junction unmatched. This CDR3 has 17 residues. The CDR3: CASSLDGRSGSNGEQFF. In DNA, the CDR3 is TGTGCCAGCAGCTTAGATGGGCGCAGCGGGAGTAATGGAGAGCAGTTCTTC.

This clonotype was observed many times. CDR3 region: CAINQGGPETQYF. CDR3 DNA: TGTGCCATCAATCAAGGGGGACCAGAGACCCAGTACTTC. The chain is built from TRBV10-3 and TRBJ2-5, with D possibly TRBD1 on 6 matching bases. The V end was cut by 7 bases, the J end by 4 bases, with 13 bases between. From germline, CDR1 is ENHRY and CDR2 SYGVKD. The CDR3 length is 13 residues.

As regards this clonotype: Compared with germline, one end of the junction differs, possibly owing to a read error. V gene TRBV7-7 combines with J gene TRBJ2-2, with TRBD2 identical over 13 bases. The CDR3 runs to 16 residues. Germline values: CDR1 SSHAT, CDR2 FNYEAQ (reference sequence). The CDR3 reads CASSQGLAGTTGELFF. CDR3 coding DNA: TGTGCTAGCAGCCAGGGACTAGCGGGAACTACCGGGGAGCTGTTTTTT.

The chain couples TRBV11-2 to TRBJ2-3, with a tentative D call TRBD1 (6 bases). CDR1 SGHAT and CDR2 FQNNGV come from the germline V gene. The CDR3 totals 16 residues. V lost 5 bases and J 2 bases, leaving 17 bases between the germline ends. In DNA, the CDR3 is TGTGCCAGCAGCCTACCCCGCAGGGGCTCCACAGATACGCAGTATTTT. Protein product: CASSLPRRGSTDTQYF.

This clonotype was seen repeatedly, ten times or more. The chain couples TRBV7-9 to TRBJ1-1, with a weak D call TRBD1 (6 bases). Trimming stripped 3 bases from V and 1 base from J, with 12 bases between. Germline CDR1 is SEHNR and CDR2 is FQNEAQ (reference sequence). This CDR3 has 15 amino acids. This CDR3 reads CASSFSPTGNTEAFF. Written as DNA, the CDR3 is TGTGCCAGCAGCTTCTCCCCGACAGGGAACACTGAAGCTTTCTTT. The full variable domain, rest sourced from reference TRBV7-9 and TRBJ1-1, is DTGVSQNPRHKITKRGQNVTFRCDPISEHNRLYWYRQTLGQGPEFLTYFQNEAQLEKSRLLSDRFSAERPKGSFSTLEIQRTEQGDSAMYLCASSFSPTGNTEAFFGQGTRLTVV.

There are many counts of this clonotype. The chain employs TRBV2 and TRBJ2-5; D remains unclear. Germline assignment: CDR1 SNHLY and CDR2 FYNNEI. The CDR3 is 13 amino acids. V shed 3 bases and J shed 5 bases, with 10 bases lying between them. CDR3 coding DNA: TGTGCCAGCAGTGATTGGTTTCGGGAGACCCAGTACTTC. Its translation is CASSDWFRETQYF. The whole variable domain, filled in from reference TRBV2 and TRBJ2-5, reads EPEVTQTPSHQVTQMGQEVILRCVPISNHLYFYWYRQILGQKVEFLVSFYNNEISEKSEIFDDQFSVERPDGSNFTLKIRSTKLEDSAMYFCASSDWFRETQYFGPGTRLLVL.

This clonotype was counted many times. The rearrangement links TRBV15 to TRBJ2-7, with D possibly called TRBD1 or TRBD2 (5 bases each). V was pared by 0 bases and J by 2 bases, with 14 bases between. CDR1 and CDR2 from the germline V gene are LNHNV and YYDKDF (reference sequence). This CDR3 region has 16 residues. The CDR3 sequence: CATSRDFGTPTYEQYF. The CDR3 DNA sequence: TGTGCCACCAGCAGAGATTTCGGGACGCCTACCTACGAGCAGTACTTC. Supplemented by reference TRBV15 and TRBJ2-7, the full variable domain reads DAMVIQNPRYQVTQFGKPVTLSCSQTLNHNVMYWYQQKSSQAPKLLFHYYDKDFNNEADTPDNFQSRRPNTSFCFLDIRSPGLGDTAMYLCATSRDFGTPTYEQYFGPGTRLTVT.

V is TRBV7-3 and J is TRBJ1-1, with D possibly being TRBD1 (6 bases). CDR1 is SGHTA, CDR2 FQGTGA, per germline. This CDR3 has 13 residues. V was clipped by 5 bases and J by 6 bases, with 13 bases between them. CDR3 bases: TGTGCCAGCAGCATCCTACAGGGCTCTGAAGCTTTCTTT. This gives the protein CASSILQGSEAFF.

Ten or more counts support this clonotype. The J gene is TRBJ2-3, the V gene TRBV7-9; TRBD2 agrees at 11 bases. The CDR3 contains 15 residues. Germline V gives CDR1 SEHNR, CDR2 FQNEAQ (reference sequence). Trimming at V came to 2 bases and at J to 6 bases, leaving 4 bases not matched to a gene. The CDR3 DNA reads TGTGCCAGCAGCTTAAGTACTAGCGGGAGTGATACGCAGTATTTT. Translation gives CASSLSTSGSDTQYF.

This clonotype was picked up a small number of times. V and J are TRBV12-3 or TRBV12-4 and TRBJ2-7, with 7 bases matching TRBD2. Trimming cost V 2 bases and J 9 bases; bases outside gene matches: 7. The CDR3 runs 13 residues. DNA for the CDR3: TGTGCCAGCAGTTTATTGGCGGGAGAGGTGCAGTACTTC. Translated: CASSLLAGEVQYF.

This chain uses TRBV19 with TRBJ2-1, with 8 bases identical to TRBD1. In germline, CDR1 is LNHDA, CDR2 SQIVND (reference sequence). The J segment lost 4 bases and the V segment lost 4 bases, leaving 0 bases of the junction unmatched. The CDR3 consists of 13 residues. CDR3 loop: CASSRDRYNEQFF. CDR3 DNA sequence: TGTGCCAGTAGTAGGGACAGGTACAATGAGCAGTTCTTC.

The chain combines TRBV6-1 with TRBJ1-5, with TRBD1 identical over 10 bases. Germline CDR1 MNHNS, CDR2 SASEGT. The length of the CDR3 is 15 residues. V shed 4 bases and J 5 bases; nucleotides not matched to a gene: 5. The CDR3 spells CASSATGGGYQPQHF. As DNA, the CDR3 is TGTGCCAGCAGTGCGACAGGGGGCGGATATCAGCCCCAGCATTTT.

The table lists this clonotype with many counts. DNA of the CDR3: TGCGCCAGCAGTGAGGGACTAGCGGGAACAGGGGATACGCAGTATTTT. This gives the protein CASSEGLAGTGDTQYF. The chain couples TRBV10-1 to TRBJ2-3, with 12 bases lining up with TRBD2. The CDR3 consists of 16 residues. From germline, CDR1 is WNHNN and CDR2 SYGVQD (reference sequence). Losses at the gene ends were 2 bases for V and 6 bases for J; bases not matched to a gene: 6.

There are a few counts of this clonotype. The chain couples TRBV24-1 to TRBJ2-7; D is perhaps TRBD1 (5 bases). Trimming pared 2 bases from V and 5 bases from J, leaving 9 bases between. Germline assignment: CDR1 KGHDR and CDR2 SFDVKD. The length of the CDR3 is 13 residues. The CDR3 sequence: CATSDSDSDEQYF. CDR3 sequence (DNA): TGTGCCACCAGTGATTCTGACAGTGACGAGCAGTACTTC.

Comment on this clonotype: It differs at one base from a far larger clone, so likely a read error. The chain uses TRBV3-1 and TRBJ2-1; 8 bases map to TRBD1. V lost 5 bases to trimming and J lost 10 bases; unmatched junction nucleotides: 4. Germline V lookup: CDR1 LGHDT, CDR2 YNNKEL (reference sequence). This CDR3 is built from 12 residues. Written as DNA, the CDR3 is TGTGCCAGCAGCTCCCACAGGGGGGAGCAGTTCTTC. Its protein is CASSSHRGEQFF.

This clonotype was detected many times. DNA of the CDR3: TGCAGCAAAGCGGGAGGCTACTACAATGAGCAGTTCTTC. Translating gives CSKAGGYYNEQFF. The chain joins TRBV20-1 to TRBJ2-1; TRBD2 aligns across 9 bases. The CDR3 runs to 13 residues. Germline assignment: CDR1 DFQATT and CDR2 SNEGSKA (reference sequence).

In this sample, this clonotype turned up many times. The gene calls are TRBV29-1 and TRBJ2-3, with D hard to call. CDR1 and CDR2 (germline): SQVTM, ANQGSEA. This CDR3 is 12 amino acids long. V dropped 3 bases and J dropped 1 base, with 5 bases sitting between them. DNA of the CDR3: TGCAGCGTTGACCCGGGCACAGATACGCAGTATTTT. Translated, it gives CSVDPGTDTQYF.

This clonotype was seen many times. The chain employs TRBV29-1 and TRBJ2-3, with D unclear. CDR1 and CDR2 from the germline V gene are SQVTM and ANQGSEA. The CDR3 has 13 residues. The V end was cut by 6 bases, the J end by 1 base, with 11 bases between. Here the CDR3 DNA reads TGCAGCGTCGGACGGCTCCGCACAGATACGCAGTATTTT. This translates into CSVGRLRTDTQYF.

This chain uses TRBV13 with TRBJ2-7; TRBD2 might be the D (6 bases). The CDR3 consists of 17 residues. V lost 8 bases and J 0 bases, leaving 23 bases between the germline ends. Germline V gene data show CDR1 as PRHDT and CDR2 as FYEKMQ (reference sequence). The CDR3 nucleotides read TGTGCCAGCTCCCCCCCCCCAGGGACTCCCTCCTCCTACGAGCAGTACTTC. Translating gives CASSPPPGTPSSYEQYF.

This clonotype was detected once. A clone one base away is much larger, so this may be a read error. This chain uses TRBV6-2 or TRBV6-3 with TRBJ2-1; 10 bases match TRBD2. The CDR3 contains 15 residues. From germline, CDR1 is MNHEY and CDR2 SVGEGT. Trimming removed 6 bases from V and 13 bases from J; junction bases left unmatched: 15. This CDR3 is CASSSLAGEGETQFF. Here the CDR3 DNA reads TGTGCCAGCAGCAGTCTAGCGGGAGAGGGAGAGACCCAGTTCTTC.

Notes on this clonotype: A much larger clone is a single base away; this may be a read error. The chain joins TRBV29-1 to TRBJ2-3, with D tentatively TRBD1 (5 bases). V lost 6 bases and J lost 10, with 11 bases in between. The length of the CDR3 is 10 residues. Germline V gene data show CDR1 as SQVTM and CDR2 as ANQGSEA. The CDR3, as DNA: TGCAGCGTAGGGGAACTCTCGCAGTATTTT. It codes for CSVGELSQYF.

This clonotype came up many times. The chain has TRBV20-1 and TRBJ2-3; D gene unclear. V shed 3 bases and J shed 0 bases, with 13 bases lying between them. The germline V gene has CDR1 DFQATT and CDR2 SNEGSKA (reference sequence). CDR3 length: 15 amino acids. The CDR3 spells CSASSVPASTDTQYF. CDR3 bases: TGCAGTGCTAGTTCGGTTCCGGCTAGCACAGATACGCAGTATTTT.

The chain is built from TRBV4-2 and TRBJ2-7; TRBD2 agrees at 13 bases. Per the germline V gene, CDR1 is LGHNA and CDR2 is YNFKEQ. Trimming at V came to 3 bases and at J to 3 bases, leaving 5 bases not matched to a gene. CDR3 size: 16 residues. The CDR3 loop reads CASSQGTSGVLYEQYF. The DNA of the CDR3 is TGTGCCAGCAGCCAGGGGACTAGCGGGGTTCTCTACGAGCAGTACTTC.

This clonotype was found a few times. This chain links TRBV6-1 with TRBJ1-5, with a weak D call TRBD1 (5 bases). CDR1 and CDR2 from the germline V gene are MNHNS and SASEGT. Trimming left V 6 bases short and J 0 bases short, with 12 bases between. CDR3 length: 15 amino acids. CDR3: CASRGGALSNQPQHF. DNA for the CDR3: TGTGCCAGCAGGGGGGGAGCCCTTAGCAATCAGCCCCAGCATTTT.

The sample holds many counts of this clonotype. This chain connects TRBV18 to TRBJ1-2; tentatively, D is TRBD1 (6 bases). The CDR3 covers 15 residues. Between the trimmed V and J ends, which lost 1 base and 4 bases, there was a span of 13 bases. Germline-derived CDR1 and CDR2 are KGHSH and LQKENI. The CDR3 DNA reads as TGTGCCAGCTCACCACGTGCGCTGGGGGCCTATGGCTACACCTTC. This gives the protein CASSPRALGAYGYTF.

The CDR3 DNA reads as TGTGCCAGCAAAAGGACGGACGGGAACACTGAAGCTTTCTTT. It is translated as CASKRTDGNTEAFF. The V call is TRBV12-3 or TRBV12-4, the J call TRBJ1-1; no clear D gene. The CDR3 totals 14 residues. V gave up 7 bases and J gave up 1 base, with 13 bases separating them.

This clonotype was seen repeatedly, ten times or more. This rearrangement joins TRBV28 to TRBJ2-2; the match to TRBD1 covers 7 bases. The CDR3 contains 16 residues. Trimming took 5 bases from V and 3 from J; bases not matched to a gene: 9. Germline CDR1 and CDR2: MDHEN and SYDVKM. CDR3 region: CASSPRQGIDTGELFF. DNA of the CDR3: TGTGCCAGCAGTCCCAGACAGGGAATAGACACCGGGGAGCTGTTTTTT.

Notes on this clonotype: A read error may be the cause here, since a much bigger clone is one base away. The chain uses TRBV2 and TRBJ2-7; 13 nucleotides align to TRBD2. This CDR3 contains 14 residues. CDR1 and CDR2 from the germline V gene are SNHLY and FYNNEI. J was trimmed by 7 bases and V by 7 bases; bases with no gene match: 7. CDR3 nucleotide sequence: TGTGCCAGCACGTGGACTAGCGGGAGAAATGAGCAGTACTTC. Translation: CASTWTSGRNEQYF.

Of note for this clonotype: A much larger clone is a single base away; this may be a read error. This chain connects TRBV12-3 or TRBV12-4 to TRBJ2-5, with unresolved D. V lost 6 bases and J lost 7, with 12 bases in between. The CDR3 loop spans 12 amino acids. The CDR3 region has the DNA TGTGCCAGCAGCGTAGCCCGTGGGACCCAGTACTTC. Translated, it gives CASSVARGTQYF.